This TCR beta chain was sequenced for a study of radiotherapy plus CTLA-4 blockade in lung cancer. The study gave focal radiation plus ipilimumab CTLA-4 blockade to patients with chemo-refractory metastatic non-small-cell lung cancer. Whole-study findings and limits: Radiotherapy was combined with ipilimumab, and tumor-derived TCR clones then expanded in blood.

V gave up 1 base and J gave up 5 bases, with 12 bases separating them. CDR1 MNHNS and CDR2 SASEGT come from the germline V gene. The CDR3 is 14 amino acids. The protocol was immunoSEQ multiplex PCR, while the TCRdb copy is restricted to in-frame clones and leaves out a portion. The table lists 70,000 to 95,000 clones, around 83% of them singletons. This clone showed up just once. The antigen remains undetermined. This chain joins TRBV6-1 and TRBJ2-7; maybe TRBD2 (6 bases). This sample comprised peripheral blood, obtained from a patient treated with radiotherapy plus ipilimumab. This sequence was found in a human donor with non-small cell lung cancer that progressed on radiotherapy plus ipilimumab. CDR3 amino acids: CASSEEGGLHEQYF. DNA of the CDR3: TGTGCCAGCAGTGAAGAAGGAGGGCTGCACGAGCAGTACTTC.